What follows describes a single T cell receptor beta chain. Treatment specified: 15 to 20 received Ad26.COV2.S at low or high dose, single or two shots; 5 received placebo; per-sample allocation not given. Collection of samples fell on day 63 after the first vaccine or placebo injection. The data were obtained in a study of Ad26.COV2.S vaccination and SARS-CoV-2 variants. The V gene end was trimmed by 4 bases and the J gene end by 4 bases; junction bases not matched to a gene: 10. CDR3 length equals 15 residues. From germline, CDR1 is SGHRS and CDR2 YFSETQ. Sequenced by immunoSEQ multiplex PCR; TCRdb stores in-frame clones only, minus some. The sample shows roughly 680,000 clones, roughly nine tenths of them seen only once.

The sequenced sample was peripheral blood, obtained in a trial of Ad26.COV2.S vaccine versus placebo. This TCR was sampled from a person between 18 and 65 years old who received the Ad26.COV2.S COVID-19 vaccine or a placebo. V gene TRBV5-1 combines with J gene TRBJ1-2, with 7 bases aligning to TRBD1. CDR3 in DNA: TGCGCCAGCAGCCTCCGACAGGGAAGGGGCTATGGCTACACCTTC. Translating it yields CASSLRQGRGYGYTF.